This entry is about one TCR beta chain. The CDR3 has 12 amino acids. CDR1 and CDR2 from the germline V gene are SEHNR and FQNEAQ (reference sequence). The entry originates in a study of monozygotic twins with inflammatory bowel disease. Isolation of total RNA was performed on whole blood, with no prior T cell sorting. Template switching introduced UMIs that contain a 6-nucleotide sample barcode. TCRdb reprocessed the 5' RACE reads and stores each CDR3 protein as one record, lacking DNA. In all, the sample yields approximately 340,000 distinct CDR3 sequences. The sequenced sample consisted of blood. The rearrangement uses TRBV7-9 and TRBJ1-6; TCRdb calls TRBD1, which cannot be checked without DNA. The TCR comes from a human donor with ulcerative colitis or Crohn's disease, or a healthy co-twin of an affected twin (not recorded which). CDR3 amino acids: CASSSPEGALHF.